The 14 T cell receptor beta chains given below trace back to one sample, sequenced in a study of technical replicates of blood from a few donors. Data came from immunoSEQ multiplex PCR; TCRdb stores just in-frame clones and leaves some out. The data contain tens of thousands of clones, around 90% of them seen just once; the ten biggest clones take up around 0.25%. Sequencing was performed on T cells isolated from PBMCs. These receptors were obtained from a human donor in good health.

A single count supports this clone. Written as DNA, the CDR3 is TGTGCCTCGTCGCGGGCTGGCTATGGCTACACCTTC. Encoded protein: CASSRAGYGYTF. The chain links TRBV2 to TRBJ1-2; D unclear. The CDR3 covers 12 residues. The germline CDR1 and CDR2 sequences are SNHLY and FYNNEI. V was cut by 11 bases and J by 4 bases, with 14 bases left in between.

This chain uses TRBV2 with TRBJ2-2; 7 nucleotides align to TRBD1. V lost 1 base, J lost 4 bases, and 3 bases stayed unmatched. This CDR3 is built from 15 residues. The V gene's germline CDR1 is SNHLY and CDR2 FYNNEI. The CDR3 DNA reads TGTGCCAGCAGTGAAGGGGACAGATTCACCGGGGAGCTGTTTTTT. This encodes CASSEGDRFTGELFF.

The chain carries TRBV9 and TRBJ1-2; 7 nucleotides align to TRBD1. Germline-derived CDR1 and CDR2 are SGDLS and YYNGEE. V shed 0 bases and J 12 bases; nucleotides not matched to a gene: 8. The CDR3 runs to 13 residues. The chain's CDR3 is CASSVATDRPHTF. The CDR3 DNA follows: TGTGCCAGCAGCGTAGCGACGGACAGGCCCCACACCTTC.

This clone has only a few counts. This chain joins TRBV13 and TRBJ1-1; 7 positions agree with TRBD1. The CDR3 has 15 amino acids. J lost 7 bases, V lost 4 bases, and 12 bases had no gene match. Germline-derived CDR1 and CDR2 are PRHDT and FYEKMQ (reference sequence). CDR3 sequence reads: CASSSPRQGEGEAFF. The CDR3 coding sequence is TGTGCCAGCAGCTCGCCACGACAGGGTGAGGGTGAAGCTTTCTTT.

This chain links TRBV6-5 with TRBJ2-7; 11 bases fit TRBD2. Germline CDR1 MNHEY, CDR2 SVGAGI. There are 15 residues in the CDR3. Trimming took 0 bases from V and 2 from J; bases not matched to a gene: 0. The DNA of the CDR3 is TGTGCCAGCAGTTACTCTAGCGGGGGGGCCTACGAGCAGTACTTC. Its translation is CASSYSSGGAYEQYF.

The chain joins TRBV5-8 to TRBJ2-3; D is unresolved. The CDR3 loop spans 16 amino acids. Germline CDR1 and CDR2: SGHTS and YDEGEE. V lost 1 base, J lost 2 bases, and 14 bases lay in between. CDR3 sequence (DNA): TGTGCCAGCAGCTTGATCCTGGAGAGAGCCACAGATACGCAGTATTTT. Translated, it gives CASSLILERATDTQYF.

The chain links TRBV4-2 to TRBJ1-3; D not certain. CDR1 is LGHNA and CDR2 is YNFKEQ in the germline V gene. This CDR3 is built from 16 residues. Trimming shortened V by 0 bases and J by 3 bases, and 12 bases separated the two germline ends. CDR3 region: CASSQETGIGGNTIYF. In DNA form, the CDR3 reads TGTGCCAGCAGCCAAGAGACGGGAATCGGTGGAAACACCATATATTTT.

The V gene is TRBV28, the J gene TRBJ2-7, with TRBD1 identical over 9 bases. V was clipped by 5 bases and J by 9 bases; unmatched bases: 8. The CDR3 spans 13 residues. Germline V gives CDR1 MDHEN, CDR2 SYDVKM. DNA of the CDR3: TGTGCCAGCAGTCGAGGGACAGGGTATATGCAGTACTTC. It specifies CASSRGTGYMQYF.

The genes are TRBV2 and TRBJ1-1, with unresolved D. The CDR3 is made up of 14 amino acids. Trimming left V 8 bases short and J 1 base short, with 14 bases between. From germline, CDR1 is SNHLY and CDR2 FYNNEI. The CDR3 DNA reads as TGTGCCAGCGTGTCCCTCCCGGGGAACACTGAAGCTTTCTTT. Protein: CASVSLPGNTEAFF.

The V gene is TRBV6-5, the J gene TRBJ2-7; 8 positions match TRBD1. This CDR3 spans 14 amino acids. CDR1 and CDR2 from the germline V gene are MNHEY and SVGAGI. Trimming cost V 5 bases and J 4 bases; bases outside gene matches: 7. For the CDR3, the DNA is TGTGCCAGCAGTCCTTTCGGACAGGGATACGAGCAGTACTTC. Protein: CASSPFGQGYEQYF.

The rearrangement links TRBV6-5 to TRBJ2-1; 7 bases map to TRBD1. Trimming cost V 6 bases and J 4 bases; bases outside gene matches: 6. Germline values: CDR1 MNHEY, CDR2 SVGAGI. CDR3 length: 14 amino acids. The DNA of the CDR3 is TGTGCCAGCAGCCGGGGACAGACTTACAATGAGCAGTTCTTC. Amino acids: CASSRGQTYNEQFF.

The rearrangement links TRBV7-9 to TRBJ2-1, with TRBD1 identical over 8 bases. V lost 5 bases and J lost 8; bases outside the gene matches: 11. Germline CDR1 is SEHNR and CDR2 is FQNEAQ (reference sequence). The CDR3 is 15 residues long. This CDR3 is CASSLRQGSDDEQFF. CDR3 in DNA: TGTGCCAGCAGCCTCCGACAGGGGAGTGACGATGAGCAGTTCTTC. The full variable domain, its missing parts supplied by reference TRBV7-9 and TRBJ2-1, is DTGVSQNPRHKITKRGQNVTFRCDPISEHNRLYWYRQTLGQGPEFLTYFQNEAQLEKSRLLSDRFSAERPKGSFSTLEIQRTEQGDSAMYLCASSLRQGSDDEQFFGPGTRLTVL.

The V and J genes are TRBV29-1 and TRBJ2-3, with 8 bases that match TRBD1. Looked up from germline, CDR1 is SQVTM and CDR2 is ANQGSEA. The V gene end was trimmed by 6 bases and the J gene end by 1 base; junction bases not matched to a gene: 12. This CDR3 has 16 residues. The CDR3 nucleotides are TGCAGCGTGAGTGACGCGACAGGGGAGCGCACAGATACGCAGTATTTT. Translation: CSVSDATGERTDTQYF.

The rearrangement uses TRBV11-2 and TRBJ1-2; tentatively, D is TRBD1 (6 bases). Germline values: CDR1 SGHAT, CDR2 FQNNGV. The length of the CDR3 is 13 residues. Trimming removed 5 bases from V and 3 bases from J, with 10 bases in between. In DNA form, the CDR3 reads TGTGCCAGCAGCCTGGACAGACACTATGGCTACACCTTC. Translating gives CASSLDRHYGYTF.